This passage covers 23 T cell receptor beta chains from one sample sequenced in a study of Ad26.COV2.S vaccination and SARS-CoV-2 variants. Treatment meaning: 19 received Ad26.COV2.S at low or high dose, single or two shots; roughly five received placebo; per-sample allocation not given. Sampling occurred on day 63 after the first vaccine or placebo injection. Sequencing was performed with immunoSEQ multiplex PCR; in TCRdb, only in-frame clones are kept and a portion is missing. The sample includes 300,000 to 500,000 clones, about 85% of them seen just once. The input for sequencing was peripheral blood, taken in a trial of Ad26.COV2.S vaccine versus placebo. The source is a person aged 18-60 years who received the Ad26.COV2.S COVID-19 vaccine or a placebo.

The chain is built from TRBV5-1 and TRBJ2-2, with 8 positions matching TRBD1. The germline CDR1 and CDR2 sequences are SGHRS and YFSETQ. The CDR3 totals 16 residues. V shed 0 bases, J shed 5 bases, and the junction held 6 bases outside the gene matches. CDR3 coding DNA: TGCGCCAGCAGCTTGGATAACAGGGGGTCTACCGGGGAGCTGTTTTTT. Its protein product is CASSLDNRGSTGELFF.

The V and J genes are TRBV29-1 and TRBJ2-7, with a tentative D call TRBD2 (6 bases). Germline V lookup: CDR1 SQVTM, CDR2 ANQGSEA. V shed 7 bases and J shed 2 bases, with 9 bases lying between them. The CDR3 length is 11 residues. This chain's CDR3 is CSGGDAYEQYF. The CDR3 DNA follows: TGCAGCGGGGGGGATGCCTACGAGCAGTACTTC.

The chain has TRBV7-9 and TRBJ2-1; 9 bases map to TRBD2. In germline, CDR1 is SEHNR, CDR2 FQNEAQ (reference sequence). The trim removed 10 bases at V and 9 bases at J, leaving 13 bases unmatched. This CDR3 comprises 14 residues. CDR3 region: CATLNGLAFGEQFF. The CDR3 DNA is TGTGCCACCCTTAATGGACTAGCGTTTGGTGAGCAGTTCTTC.

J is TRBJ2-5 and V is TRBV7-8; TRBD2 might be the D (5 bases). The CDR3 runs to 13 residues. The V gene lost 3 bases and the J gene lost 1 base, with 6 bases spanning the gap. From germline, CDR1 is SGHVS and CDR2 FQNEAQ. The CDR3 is CASSLGAQETQYF. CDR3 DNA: TGTGCCAGCAGCTTGGGAGCCCAAGAGACCCAGTACTTC. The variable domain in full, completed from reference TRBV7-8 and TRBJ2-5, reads GAGVSQSPRYKVAKRGQDVALRCDPISGHVSLFWYQQALGQGPEFLTYFQNEAQLDKSGLPSDRFFAERPEGSVSTLKIQRTQQEDSAVYLCASSLGAQETQYFGPGTRLLVL.

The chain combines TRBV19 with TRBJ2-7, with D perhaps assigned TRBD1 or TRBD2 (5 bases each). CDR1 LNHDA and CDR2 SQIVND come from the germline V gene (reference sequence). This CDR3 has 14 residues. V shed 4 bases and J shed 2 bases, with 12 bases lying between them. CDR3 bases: TGTGCCAGTAGTACCCGGGACCTACCCTACGAGCAGTACTTC. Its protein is CASSTRDLPYEQYF.

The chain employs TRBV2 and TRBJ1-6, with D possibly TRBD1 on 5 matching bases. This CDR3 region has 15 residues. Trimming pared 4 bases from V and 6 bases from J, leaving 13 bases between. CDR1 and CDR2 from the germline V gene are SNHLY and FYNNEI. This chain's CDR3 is CASSVRGQTNSPLHF. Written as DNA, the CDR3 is TGTGCCAGCAGTGTGAGAGGACAAACTAATTCACCCCTCCACTTT. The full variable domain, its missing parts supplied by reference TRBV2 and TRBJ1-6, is EPEVTQTPSHQVTQMGQEVILRCVPISNHLYFYWYRQILGQKVEFLVSFYNNEISEKSEIFDDQFSVERPDGSNFTLKIRSTKLEDSAMYFCASSVRGQTNSPLHFGNGTRLTVT.

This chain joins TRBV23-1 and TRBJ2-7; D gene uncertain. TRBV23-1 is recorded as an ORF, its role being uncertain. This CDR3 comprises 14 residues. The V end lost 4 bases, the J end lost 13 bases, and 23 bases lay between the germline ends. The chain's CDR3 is CASSPPTLVLLRYF. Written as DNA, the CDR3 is TGCGCCAGCAGTCCGCCGACGTTGGTCCTGCTCAGATACTTC.

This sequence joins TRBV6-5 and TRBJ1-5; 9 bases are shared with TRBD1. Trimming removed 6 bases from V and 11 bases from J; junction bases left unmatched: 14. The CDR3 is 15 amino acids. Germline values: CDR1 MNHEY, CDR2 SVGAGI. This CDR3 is CASRQQGALPGAQHF. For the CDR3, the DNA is TGTGCCAGCAGGCAACAGGGGGCGCTTCCTGGGGCCCAGCATTTT.

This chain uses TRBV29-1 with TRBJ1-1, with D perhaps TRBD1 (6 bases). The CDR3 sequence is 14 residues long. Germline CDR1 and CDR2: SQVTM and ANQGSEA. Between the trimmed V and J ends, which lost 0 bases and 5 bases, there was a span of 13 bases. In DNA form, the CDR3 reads TGCAGCGTTGAAGATCCTGGCAGGGGAACTGAAGCTTTCTTT. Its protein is CSVEDPGRGTEAFF.

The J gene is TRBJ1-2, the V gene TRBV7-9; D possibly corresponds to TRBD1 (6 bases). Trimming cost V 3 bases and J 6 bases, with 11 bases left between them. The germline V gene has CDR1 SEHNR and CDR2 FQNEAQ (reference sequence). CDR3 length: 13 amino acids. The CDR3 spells CASSFLQGDGYTF. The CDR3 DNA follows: TGTGCCAGCAGCTTTTTACAGGGTGATGGCTACACCTTC.

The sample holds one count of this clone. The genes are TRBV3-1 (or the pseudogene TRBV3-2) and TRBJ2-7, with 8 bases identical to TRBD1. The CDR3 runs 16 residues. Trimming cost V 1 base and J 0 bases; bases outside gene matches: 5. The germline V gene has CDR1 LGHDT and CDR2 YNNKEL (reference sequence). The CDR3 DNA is TGTGCCAGCAGCCAAGGGGACAGGCCTAGCTCCTACGAGCAGTACTTC. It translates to CASSQGDRPSSYEQYF.

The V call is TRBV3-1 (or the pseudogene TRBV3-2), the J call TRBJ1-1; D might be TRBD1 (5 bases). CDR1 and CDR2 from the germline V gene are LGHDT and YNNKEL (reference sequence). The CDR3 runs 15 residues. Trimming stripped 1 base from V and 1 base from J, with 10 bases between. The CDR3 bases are TGTGCCAGCAGCCAAGGGGCAGGGTGGAACACTGAAGCTTTCTTT. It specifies CASSQGAGWNTEAFF.

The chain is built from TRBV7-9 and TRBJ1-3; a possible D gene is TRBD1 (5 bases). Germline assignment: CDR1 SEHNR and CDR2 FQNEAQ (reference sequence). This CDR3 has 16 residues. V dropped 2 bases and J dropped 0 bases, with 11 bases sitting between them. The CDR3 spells CASSLNSGLSGNTIYF. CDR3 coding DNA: TGTGCCAGCAGCTTAAACTCGGGGCTCTCTGGAAACACCATATATTTT.

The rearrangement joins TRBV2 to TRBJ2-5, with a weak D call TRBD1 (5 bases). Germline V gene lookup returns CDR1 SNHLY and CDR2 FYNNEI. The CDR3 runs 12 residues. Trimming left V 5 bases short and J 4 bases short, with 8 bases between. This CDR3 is CASSRRGETQYF. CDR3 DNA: TGTGCCAGCAGTCGAAGGGGAGAGACCCAGTACTTC.

The CDR3 is CASSPAGQGEGGSLDTDTQYF. CDR3 bases: TGTGCCAGCAGCCCGGCCGGACAGGGTGAGGGTGGTAGCTTGGACACAGATACGCAGTATTTT. The chain couples TRBV21-1 to TRBJ2-3; the DNA was not used to check the table's D call, TRBD1. TRBV21-1 is listed as a pseudogene. The CDR3 has 21 residues.

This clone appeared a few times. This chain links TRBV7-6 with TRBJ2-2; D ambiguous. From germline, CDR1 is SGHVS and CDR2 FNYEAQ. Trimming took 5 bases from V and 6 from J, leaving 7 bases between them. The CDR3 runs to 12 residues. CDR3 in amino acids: CASSTDPGELFF. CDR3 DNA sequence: TGTGCCAGCAGCACCGATCCCGGGGAGCTGTTTTTT.

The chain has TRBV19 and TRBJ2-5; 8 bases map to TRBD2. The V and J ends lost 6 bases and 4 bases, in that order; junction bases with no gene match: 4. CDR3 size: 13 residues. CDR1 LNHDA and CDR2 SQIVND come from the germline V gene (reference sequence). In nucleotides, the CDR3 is TGTGCCAGTAGCGGGGGGGCCGGAGAGACCCAGTACTTC. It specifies CASSGGAGETQYF.

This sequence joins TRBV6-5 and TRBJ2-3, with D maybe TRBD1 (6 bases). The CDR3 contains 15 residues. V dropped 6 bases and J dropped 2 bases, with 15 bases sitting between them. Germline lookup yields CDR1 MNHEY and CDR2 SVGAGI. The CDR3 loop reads CASRQGMDDTDTQYF. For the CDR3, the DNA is TGTGCCAGCAGGCAGGGGATGGATGACACAGATACGCAGTATTTT.

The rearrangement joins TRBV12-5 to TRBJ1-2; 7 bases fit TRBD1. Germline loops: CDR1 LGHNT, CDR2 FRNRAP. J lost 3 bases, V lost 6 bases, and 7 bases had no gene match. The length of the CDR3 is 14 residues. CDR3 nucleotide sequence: TGTGCTAGTGGCCGGGAGGGACAGCACTATGGCTACACCTTC. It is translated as CASGREGQHYGYTF.

CDR3 amino acids: CASSPTRTVREQYF. The CDR3 DNA is TGTGCCAGCAGCCCCACCCGGACGGTGAGGGAGCAGTACTTC. This rearrangement joins TRBV3-1 (or the pseudogene TRBV3-2) to TRBJ2-7; no firm D call. CDR1 is LGHDT and CDR2 is YNNKEL in the germline V gene (reference sequence). The CDR3 loop spans 14 amino acids. Trimming cost V 4 bases and J 7 bases, with 17 bases left between them.

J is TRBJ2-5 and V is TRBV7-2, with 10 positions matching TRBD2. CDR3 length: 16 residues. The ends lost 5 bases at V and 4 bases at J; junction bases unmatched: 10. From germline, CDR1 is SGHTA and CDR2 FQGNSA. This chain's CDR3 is CASSISGGAFGETQYF. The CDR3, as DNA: TGTGCCAGCAGCATAAGCGGGGGGGCATTTGGAGAGACCCAGTACTTC.

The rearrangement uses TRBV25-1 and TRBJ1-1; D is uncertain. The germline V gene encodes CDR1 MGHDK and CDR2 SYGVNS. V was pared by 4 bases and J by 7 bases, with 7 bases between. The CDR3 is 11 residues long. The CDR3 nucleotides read TGTGCCAGCAGTGTAAGCGGTGAAGCTTTCTTT. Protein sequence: CASSVSGEAFF.

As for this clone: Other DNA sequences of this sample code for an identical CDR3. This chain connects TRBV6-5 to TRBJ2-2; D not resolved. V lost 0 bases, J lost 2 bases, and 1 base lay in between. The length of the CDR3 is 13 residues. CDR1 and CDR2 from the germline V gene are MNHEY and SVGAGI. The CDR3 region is CASSYSNTGELFF. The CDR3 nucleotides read TGTGCCAGCAGTTACTCCAACACCGGGGAGCTGTTTTTT.